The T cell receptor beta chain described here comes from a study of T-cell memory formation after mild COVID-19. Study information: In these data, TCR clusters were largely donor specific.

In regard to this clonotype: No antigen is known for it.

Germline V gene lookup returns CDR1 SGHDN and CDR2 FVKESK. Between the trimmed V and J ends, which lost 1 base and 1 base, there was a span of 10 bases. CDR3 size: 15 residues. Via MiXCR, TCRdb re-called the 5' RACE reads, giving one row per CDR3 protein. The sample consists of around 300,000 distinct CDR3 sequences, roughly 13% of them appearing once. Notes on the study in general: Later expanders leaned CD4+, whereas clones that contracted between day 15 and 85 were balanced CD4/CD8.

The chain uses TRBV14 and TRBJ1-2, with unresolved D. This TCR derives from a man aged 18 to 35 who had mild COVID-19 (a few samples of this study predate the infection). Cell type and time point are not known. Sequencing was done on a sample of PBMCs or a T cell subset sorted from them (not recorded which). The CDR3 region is CASSQVHGSNYGYTF. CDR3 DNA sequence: TGTGCCAGCAGCCAAGTACACGGCAGTAACTATGGCTACACCTTC.